Below are 3 T cell receptor beta chains sequenced from a single sample in a study of human T cells and chemical hapten exposure. Described time point: patch test 3, about 24 weeks after DPC sensitization. Regarding treatment: therapeutic diphenylcyclopropenone sensitization with weekly scalp DPC. TCRdb analysed the RACE reads with MiXCR anew, one entry per CDR3 protein. This sample has 90,000 to 140,000 distinct CDR3 sequences, with less than 40% found just once. The sample here was whole blood, taken in connection with sensitization to the hapten diphenylcyclopropenone (DPC). The receptors come from a man aged 35-49 years with alopecia areata. Some clones in this sample may be carry-over from other donors' samples.

This chain connects TRBV6-5 to TRBJ1-3; D ambiguous. From germline, CDR1 is MNHEY and CDR2 SVGAGI. This CDR3 region has 16 residues. V was cut by 2 bases and J by 3 bases, with 14 bases left in between. The CDR3 bases are TGTGCCAGCAGTTACGGGAGGGAGAACGATGGAAACACCATATATTTT. Translating it yields CASSYGRENDGNTIYF.

The chain uses TRBV27 and TRBJ2-1; 7 bases map to TRBD2. The V gene's germline CDR1 is MNHEY and CDR2 SMNVEV (reference sequence). The CDR3 is 14 amino acids. With V trimmed by 0 bases and J by 14 bases, 10 bases remained unmatched. The CDR3 DNA reads TGTGCCAGCAGTTTATCGGCGCGGGGAGGGGTGGAGTTCTTC. Its protein product is CASSLSARGGVEFF.

The table lists this clonotype with a few counts. The gene calls are TRBV18 and TRBJ2-2; tentatively, D is TRBD2 (6 bases). CDR1 is KGHSH and CDR2 is LQKENI in the germline V gene. V dropped 3 bases and J dropped 3 bases, with 11 bases sitting between them. CDR3 size: 15 residues. The CDR3 loop reads CASSPSSGDTGELFF. Written as DNA, the CDR3 is TGTGCCAGCTCACCTTCTTCGGGGGACACCGGGGAGCTGTTTTTT.